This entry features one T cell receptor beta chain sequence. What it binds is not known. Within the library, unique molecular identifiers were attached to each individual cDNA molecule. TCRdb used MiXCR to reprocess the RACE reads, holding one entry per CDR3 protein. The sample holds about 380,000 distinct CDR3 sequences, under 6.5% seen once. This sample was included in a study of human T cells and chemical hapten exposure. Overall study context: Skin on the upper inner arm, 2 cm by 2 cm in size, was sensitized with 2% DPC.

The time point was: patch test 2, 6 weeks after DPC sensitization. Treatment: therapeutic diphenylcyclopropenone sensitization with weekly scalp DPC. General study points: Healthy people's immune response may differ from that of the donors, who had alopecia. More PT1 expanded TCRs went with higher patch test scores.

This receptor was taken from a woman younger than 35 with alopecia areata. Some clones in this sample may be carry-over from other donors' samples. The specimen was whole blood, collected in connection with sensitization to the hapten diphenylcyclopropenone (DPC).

CDR3 residues: CASQVGDTQYF. For the CDR3, the DNA is TGTGCCAGCCAAGTCGGGGATACGCAGTATTTT. The rearrangement joins TRBV2 to TRBJ2-3; D is uncertain. The germline CDR1 and CDR2 sequences are SNHLY and FYNNEI. Trimming removed 8 bases from V and 6 bases from J, with 9 bases in between. CDR3 length: 11 amino acids.